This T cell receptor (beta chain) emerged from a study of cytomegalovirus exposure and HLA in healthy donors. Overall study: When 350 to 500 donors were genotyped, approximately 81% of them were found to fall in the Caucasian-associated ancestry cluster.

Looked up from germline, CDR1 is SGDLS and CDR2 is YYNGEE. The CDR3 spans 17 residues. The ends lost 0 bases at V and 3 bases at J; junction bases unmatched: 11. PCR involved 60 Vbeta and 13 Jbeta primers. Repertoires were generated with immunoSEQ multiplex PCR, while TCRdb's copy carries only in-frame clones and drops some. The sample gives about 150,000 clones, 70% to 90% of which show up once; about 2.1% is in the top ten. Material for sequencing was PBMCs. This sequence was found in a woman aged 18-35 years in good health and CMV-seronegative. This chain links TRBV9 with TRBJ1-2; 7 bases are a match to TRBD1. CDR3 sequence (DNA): TGTGCCAGCAGCGTAGGAACAGGGGAGACCTTTTACTATGGCTACACCTTC. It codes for CASSVGTGETFYYGYTF.